This TCR beta chain is drawn from a study of T-cell reconstitution after alpha-beta-depleted transplantation in children (TCRdb year 2016). Background on the whole study: Using TCR repertoire profiling, the study quantitatively followed how T-cell immune reconstitution unfolded in children after TCRalphabeta/CD19-depleted allogeneic hematopoietic cell transplantation.

V is pared back by 5 bases and J by 2 bases, with 12 bases lying between the germline termini. The CDR3 has 14 amino acids, counting the end cysteine and phenylalanine. Only CDR3 DNA is held: 42 bases, read in frame from base 1. Regarding this clonotype: The clone's antigen remains unknown. The input lacks base qualities; no much larger clone sits a single base away.

General conclusions and limits of the study: The apparently early alphabetaT-cell count recovery about two months after transplant was reportedly dependent on only several hundred rapidly expanded clones derived from non-depleted graft cells. In some patients, the high TCRbeta diversity seen at day 60 was put down to recipient T cells and intrathymic progenitors that had survived conditioning. Over the following months the frequencies of hyperexpanded clones went down, and after one year T-cell counts and TCRbeta diversity were mostly credited to newly produced T cells.

The sample's treatment or condition label, in plain terms: allogeneic hematopoietic cell transplantation with graft depleted of TCRalphabeta T cells and CD19 B cells. Transplant recipients were children who received TCRalphabeta/CD19-depleted allogeneic hematopoietic cell grafts. Library preparation used PCR. For sequencing, an Illumina HiSeq 2500 was employed. Molecular barcoding was employed in the preparation of TCR libraries, with unique molecular identifiers being used to normalize TCRbeta repertoire quantification. Using fastp trimming at Q25 and MiXCR clonotype assembly, TCRdb reanalyzed the public sequencing data and kept in-frame beta chains. Here each entry gathers all rows of one CDR3 protein and keeps the most common genes and DNA. The sample table holds approximately 400,000 distinct CDR3 sequences, of which 15% to 20% were seen once. Under 30% of the sample is taken by the ten largest.

Sequenced here: PBMCs, mostly from graft donor cells, sampled 360 days after TCRalphabeta/CD19-depleted stem cell transplant. This chain is built from TRBV12-3 or TRBV12-4 and TRBJ1-2; matching of 6 bases hints at TRBD1 as the D gene. This TCR came from a boy in the first two years of life who had a stem cell transplant for Wiskott-Aldrich syndrome, so the T cells may come from the graft donor. CDR3 loop: CASSQTRGNYGYTF. In nucleotides, the sequence is TGTGCCAGCAGTCAGACAAGGGGGAACTATGGCTACACCTTC.